This entry features one T cell receptor (beta chain) sequence. Its antigen is not identified. Trimming left V 0 bases short and J 2 bases short, with 11 bases between. The CDR3 loop spans 16 amino acids. Germline values: CDR1 LGHNA, CDR2 YSLEER. This sample is drawn from a study of T-cell memory formation after mild COVID-19. Findings of the study overall: Second-wave clones that peaked on day 37 lacked confirmed SARS-CoV-2 specificity. Some SARS-CoV-2-responding clones were already detected in memory before infection.

TCRdb ran MiXCR on the 5' RACE reads and lists one entry per CDR3 protein. The sample carries 250,000 to 300,000 distinct CDR3 sequences, under 20% recorded once. The chain employs TRBV4-3 and TRBJ2-1; D could derive from TRBD1 or TRBD2 (5 bases each). The sequenced sample consisted of PBMCs or a T cell subset sorted from them (not recorded which). This receptor was identified in a man between 18 and 35 years old who had mild COVID-19 (a few samples of this study predate the infection). Cell type and time point are not known. The CDR3 nucleotides read TGCGCCAGCAGCCAAGAGGGCGAGGGGCCCTACAATGAGCAGTTCTTC. Encoded protein: CASSQEGEGPYNEQFF.